One and the same sample provided the 31 T cell receptor beta chains below, sequenced in a study of radiotherapy plus CTLA-4 blockade in lung cancer. The method was immunoSEQ multiplex PCR; TCRdb's version includes in-frame clones alone and lacks a portion of them. The top ten hold approximately 14% of the sample, which has approximately 89,000 clones, around 86% seen once. The input for sequencing was peripheral blood, taken from a patient treated with radiotherapy plus ipilimumab. The receptors derive from a human donor with non-small cell lung cancer that progressed on radiotherapy plus ipilimumab.

The chain is built from TRBV7-2 and TRBJ2-5; the D gene is possibly TRBD2 (5 bases). In germline, CDR1 is SGHTA, CDR2 FQGNSA. Trimming shortened V by 5 bases and J by 11 bases, and 21 bases separated the two germline ends. CDR3 length: 14 residues. The chain's CDR3 is CASSPQAIASGQYF. CDR3 bases: TGTGCCAGCAGCCCCCAGGCAATAGCGTCCGGGCAGTACTTC. The full variable domain, its missing parts supplied by reference TRBV7-2 and TRBJ2-5, is GAGVSQSPSNKVTEKGKDVELRCDPISGHTALYWYRQSLGQGLEFLIYFQGNSAPDKSGLPSDRFSAERTGGSVSTLTIQRTQQEDSAVYLCASSPQAIASGQYFGPGTRLLVL.

V usage is TRBV30 and J usage is TRBJ2-3, with D unresolved. The ends were cut back, 3 bases at V and 1 base at J, with 11 bases in the middle. This CDR3 comprises 14 residues. Germline lookup yields CDR1 GTSNPN and CDR2 SVGIG (reference sequence). The CDR3 nucleotides are TGTGCCTGGAGCGGCCTAACGGGCACAGATACGCAGTATTTT. This codes for CAWSGLTGTDTQYF.

The chain links TRBV5-1 to TRBJ1-2, with 8 bases identical to TRBD1. Per the germline V gene, CDR1 is SGHRS and CDR2 is YFSETQ. The V and J ends lost 0 bases and 4 bases, in that order; junction bases with no gene match: 8. The CDR3 contains 16 residues. CDR3 bases: TGCGCCAGCAGCTTGGCGCAGGGGGCTCGAGGCTATGGCTACACCTTC. Amino acids: CASSLAQGARGYGYTF.

For the CDR3, the DNA is TGTGCCAGCAGCTTGACTAGCGGGCGGAATGAGCAGTTCTTC. This codes for CASSLTSGRNEQFF. The V call is TRBV7-9, the J call TRBJ2-1, with 10 nucleotides matching TRBD2. CDR1 is SEHNR and CDR2 is FQNEAQ in the germline V gene (reference sequence). This CDR3 has 14 residues. Trimming cost V 3 bases and J 7 bases; bases outside gene matches: 3.

The chain recombines TRBV11-2 with TRBJ2-5; D perhaps matches TRBD2 (5 bases). The germline V and J ends were trimmed by 5 bases and 1 base, with 14 bases remaining between them. Germline CDR1 SGHAT, CDR2 FQNNGV. The CDR3 loop spans 15 amino acids. CDR3 in DNA: TGTGCCAGCAGCCCCAGGAGGACGATCCAAGAGACCCAGTACTTC. Translated, it gives CASSPRRTIQETQYF.

The gene calls are TRBV19 and TRBJ1-1; possible D gene TRBD1, 6 bases. Germline V lookup: CDR1 LNHDA, CDR2 SQIVND (reference sequence). V was pared by 4 bases and J by 2 bases, with 17 bases between. The CDR3 consists of 16 residues. The CDR3 DNA reads TGTGCCAGTAGTACGTCCTGGGGGGGCCCCAACACTGAAGCTTTCTTT. This translates into CASSTSWGGPNTEAFF. The complete variable domain, with remaining parts taken from reference TRBV19 and TRBJ1-1, reads DGGITQSPKYLFRKEGQNVTLSCEQNLNHDAMYWYRQDPGQGLRLIYYSQIVNDFQKGDIAEGYSVSREKKESFPLTVTSAQKNPTAFYLCASSTSWGGPNTEAFFGQGTRLTVV.

The chain combines TRBV15 with TRBJ2-7, with D possibly being TRBD2 (7 bases). This CDR3 has 12 amino acids. Trimming cost V 5 bases and J 6 bases, with 11 bases left between them. In germline, CDR1 is LNHNV, CDR2 YYDKDF (reference sequence). As DNA, the CDR3 is TGTGCCACCAGCGGAAGGGGGGGCGAGCAGTACTTC. Translating gives CATSGRGGEQYF. Based on the CDR3 plus reference TRBV15 and TRBJ2-7, the full variable domain is DAMVIQNPRYQVTQFGKPVTLSCSQTLNHNVMYWYQQKSSQAPKLLFHYYDKDFNNEADTPDNFQSRRPNTSFCFLDIRSPGLGDTAMYLCATSGRGGEQYFGPGTRLTVT.

The chain carries TRBV5-1 and TRBJ2-7, with 13 bases identical to TRBD2. Trimming took 5 bases from V and 2 from J; bases not matched to a gene: 4. The germline gives CDR1 SGHRS, CDR2 YFSETQ. The CDR3 has 15 amino acids. CDR3 sequence (DNA): TGCGCCAGCAGTCTGGGACTAGCGGGGCCCTACGAGCAGTACTTC. Translation gives CASSLGLAGPYEQYF.

Turning to this clone: Other DNA sequences within the sample encode an identical CDR3. This chain uses TRBV19 with TRBJ1-3, with 8 bases fitting TRBD1. With V trimmed by 4 bases and J by 4 bases, 6 bases remained unmatched. The CDR3 contains 15 residues. CDR1 is LNHDA and CDR2 is SQIVND in the germline V gene (reference sequence). The DNA for the CDR3 is TGTGCCAGTAGTACCGGACAGGGAACGGGAAACACCATATATTTT. It translates to CASSTGQGTGNTIYF.

This chain uses TRBV15 with TRBJ2-2, with no clear D. V gave up 2 bases and J gave up 6 bases, with 7 bases separating them. CDR1 LNHNV and CDR2 YYDKDF come from the germline V gene (reference sequence). The CDR3 is 13 residues long. CDR3 bases: TGTGCCACCAGCAGATATGGGGCCGGGGAGCTGTTTTTT. Its translation: CATSRYGAGELFF.

CDR3 residues: CASSSQGTGNYEQYF. CDR3 sequence (DNA): TGTGCCAGCAGTTCCCAGGGGACAGGTAACTACGAGCAGTACTTC. This chain uses TRBV27 with TRBJ2-7; 8 bases map to TRBD1. CDR3 length equals 15 residues. CDR1 and CDR2 (germline): MNHEY, SMNVEV (reference sequence). V shed 4 bases, J shed 3 bases, and the junction held 8 bases outside the gene matches.

V usage is TRBV5-1 and J usage is TRBJ2-1, with TRBD1 matching over 8 bases. Germline V gene sequence: CDR1 SGHRS, CDR2 YFSETQ. V lost 7 bases and J lost 0; bases outside the gene matches: 9. The CDR3 length is 16 residues. The CDR3, as DNA: TGCGCCAGCGTCCCGGTGACAGGGGACTCCTACAATGAGCAGTTCTTC. The encoded protein is CASVPVTGDSYNEQFF.

The CDR3 DNA follows: TGTGCCAGTAGTCCCCAGGGGTCGGACAATCAGCCCCAGCATTTT. This encodes CASSPQGSDNQPQHF. This chain connects TRBV19 to TRBJ1-5, with D tentatively TRBD1 (6 bases). The CDR3 loop spans 15 amino acids. CDR1 LNHDA and CDR2 SQIVND come from the germline V gene (reference sequence). Trimming took 5 bases from V and 3 from J, leaving 14 bases between them. The complete variable domain, with remaining parts taken from reference TRBV19 and TRBJ1-5, reads DGGITQSPKYLFRKEGQNVTLSCEQNLNHDAMYWYRQDPGQGLRLIYYSQIVNDFQKGDIAEGYSVSREKKESFPLTVTSAQKNPTAFYLCASSPQGSDNQPQHFGDGTRLSIL.

The genes are TRBV28 and TRBJ1-1, with a possible D match to TRBD1 (5 bases). V shed 6 bases and J shed 5 bases, with 13 bases lying between them. CDR3 length: 13 residues. Per germline, CDR1 MDHEN and CDR2 SYDVKM. Written as DNA, the CDR3 is TGTGCCAGCAGCGAACAGGTAAAGACTGAAGCTTTCTTT. Its protein is CASSEQVKTEAFF.

The chain uses TRBV5-1 and TRBJ1-2; no clear D. CDR3 length equals 13 residues. V lost 4 bases, J lost 5 bases, and 12 bases lay in between. The germline V gene has CDR1 SGHRS and CDR2 YFSETQ. The CDR3 DNA sequence: TGCGCCAGCAGCGTTACGTCGTGGTATGGCTACACCTTC. As protein: CASSVTSWYGYTF.

This chain links TRBV6-5 with TRBJ1-2; a weak D match, TRBD1 (6 bases). The CDR3 is made up of 14 amino acids. V lost 10 bases, J lost 3 bases, and 18 bases lay in between. The germline CDR1 and CDR2 sequences are MNHEY and SVGAGI. The CDR3 spells CATSRDTKYYGYTF. CDR3 DNA sequence: TGTGCCACCAGCAGGGACACCAAATACTATGGCTACACCTTC.

The gene calls are TRBV5-1 and TRBJ1-2, with 10 bases matching TRBD1. The CDR3 spans 19 residues. V lost 1 base, J lost 3 bases, and 15 bases stayed unmatched. The germline CDR1 and CDR2 sequences are SGHRS and YFSETQ. The chain's CDR3 is CASSLSGDRGQIGDYGYTF. DNA of the CDR3: TGCGCCAGCAGCTTGAGTGGAGACAGGGGGCAAATAGGGGACTATGGCTACACCTTC.

The chain carries TRBV2 and TRBJ1-2; tentative D call: TRBD1 (5 bases). The CDR3 consists of 14 residues. V was clipped by 5 bases and J by 3 bases, with 13 bases between them. Germline V CDR1 and CDR2: SNHLY, FYNNEI. The CDR3, as DNA: TGTGCCAGCAGTACCCCGACAGACTACTATGGCTACACCTTC. Residues: CASSTPTDYYGYTF.

The chain has TRBV27 and TRBJ2-7; a possible D gene is TRBD2 (5 bases). Trimming removed 5 bases from V and 5 bases from J, with 19 bases in between. Germline V CDR1 and CDR2: MNHEY, SMNVEV (reference sequence). The CDR3 is 15 amino acids. This CDR3 reads CASSRWELEGDEQYF. CDR3 nucleotides: TGTGCCAGCAGTCGGTGGGAACTAGAAGGAGACGAGCAGTACTTC.

The chain employs TRBV4-1 and TRBJ2-7, with TRBD1 matching over 9 bases. J was trimmed by 4 bases and V by 4 bases; bases with no gene match: 8. CDR3 length equals 15 residues. Per germline, CDR1 MGHRA and CDR2 YSYEKL. This CDR3 is CASSPMETGGYEQYF. The CDR3 DNA follows: TGCGCCAGCAGCCCAATGGAGACAGGGGGATACGAGCAGTACTTC.

The DNA for the CDR3 is TGTGCCAGCAGACCAGGGGGCGCAGCCAATTCACCCCTCCACTTT. Its translation: CASRPGGAANSPLHF. The chain recombines TRBV5-6 with TRBJ1-6; 8 bases match TRBD1. The germline CDR1 and CDR2 sequences are SGHDT and YYEEEE. The V gene end was trimmed by 5 bases and the J gene end by 7 bases; junction bases not matched to a gene: 8. The CDR3 length is 15 residues.

J is TRBJ2-7 and V is TRBV2, with 9 positions matching TRBD1. Trimming at V came to 9 bases and at J to 2 bases, leaving 5 bases not matched to a gene. Germline V lookup: CDR1 SNHLY, CDR2 FYNNEI. This CDR3 has 13 amino acids. This CDR3 reads CASSRDRAYEQYF. The CDR3, as DNA: TGTGCCAGTTCCCGGGACAGGGCCTACGAGCAGTACTTC.

The V gene is TRBV6-6, the J gene TRBJ1-5, with 8 bases lining up with TRBD1. Looked up from germline, CDR1 is MNHNY and CDR2 is SVGAGI (reference sequence). This CDR3 is built from 15 residues. The J segment lost 2 bases and the V segment lost 2 bases, leaving 2 bases of the junction unmatched. CDR3 loop: CASSYGQGGNQPQHF. In nucleotides, the CDR3 is TGTGCCAGCAGTTACGGACAGGGCGGCAATCAGCCCCAGCATTTT.

This sequence joins TRBV6-1 and TRBJ1-5; perhaps TRBD1 as D (6 bases). CDR1 is MNHNS and CDR2 is SASEGT in the germline V gene. The CDR3 is 15 amino acids. Trimming took off 4 bases at V and 0 bases at J, with 10 bases between the two ends. The CDR3 loop is CASSVTGYSNQPQHF. The CDR3 bases are TGTGCCAGCAGTGTCACAGGGTATAGCAATCAGCCCCAGCATTTT.

V gene TRBV28 combines with J gene TRBJ1-5, with 9 positions matching TRBD1. In germline, CDR1 is MDHEN, CDR2 SYDVKM. V shed 3 bases, J shed 7 bases, and the junction held 7 bases outside the gene matches. The CDR3 loop spans 15 amino acids. Here the CDR3 DNA reads TGTGCCAGCAGTTTGCCCGGGACAGGGTACCAGCCCCAGCATTTT. This encodes CASSLPGTGYQPQHF.

This clone was recorded a few times. The J gene is TRBJ2-2, the V gene TRBV10-3; D not certain. The CDR3 consists of 14 residues. Trimming took off 10 bases at V and 2 bases at J, with 14 bases between the two ends. CDR1 ENHRY and CDR2 SYGVKD come from the germline V gene. CDR3: CATTGPPNTGELFF. The CDR3 DNA sequence: TGTGCCACCACGGGTCCACCTAACACCGGGGAGCTGTTTTTT.

The V gene is TRBV10-3, the J gene TRBJ2-7; D is possibly TRBD2 (6 bases). The V gene lost 7 bases and the J gene lost 1 base, with 11 bases spanning the gap. Germline V gene data show CDR1 as ENHRY and CDR2 as SYGVKD. This CDR3 contains 13 residues. The CDR3 loop reads CAITNGGSYEQYF. The CDR3 region has the DNA TGTGCCATCACTAACGGGGGATCCTACGAGCAGTACTTC.

V is TRBV7-2 and J is TRBJ1-5, with no clear D. Trimming took 5 bases from V and 5 from J, leaving 16 bases between them. CDR3 length: 15 amino acids. CDR1 and CDR2 from the germline V gene are SGHTA and FQGNSA. This chain's CDR3 is CASSLDTYGDQPQHF. In DNA form, the CDR3 reads TGTGCCAGCAGCCTTGACACCTACGGCGATCAGCCCCAGCATTTT.

The V and J genes are TRBV19 and TRBJ2-2; D perhaps matches TRBD1 (6 bases). Trimming left V 5 bases short and J 5 bases short, with 15 bases between. Germline V CDR1 and CDR2: LNHDA, SQIVND (reference sequence). This CDR3 is built from 15 residues. The CDR3 sequence is CASSDGTYNTGELFF. Written as DNA, the CDR3 is TGTGCCAGTAGTGACGGGACATACAATACCGGGGAGCTGTTTTTT.

J is TRBJ2-3 and V is TRBV4-3; 9 bases map to TRBD2. V lost 0 bases, J lost 5 bases, and 9 bases stayed unmatched. This CDR3 is 17 amino acids long. Per germline, CDR1 LGHNA and CDR2 YSLEER. This chain's CDR3 is CASSQDAGTSMGDTQYF. DNA of the CDR3: TGCGCCAGCAGCCAAGACGCCGGGACTAGCATGGGAGATACGCAGTATTTT.

The gene calls are TRBV4-2 and TRBJ1-2, with TRBD1 identical over 8 bases. The CDR3 extends over 15 amino acids. With V trimmed by 0 bases and J by 3 bases, 3 bases remained unmatched. In germline, CDR1 is LGHNA, CDR2 YNFKEQ. The CDR3 loop is CASSQDGGQDYGYTF. The CDR3 DNA reads TGTGCCAGCAGCCAAGATGGGGGACAGGACTATGGCTACACCTTC.